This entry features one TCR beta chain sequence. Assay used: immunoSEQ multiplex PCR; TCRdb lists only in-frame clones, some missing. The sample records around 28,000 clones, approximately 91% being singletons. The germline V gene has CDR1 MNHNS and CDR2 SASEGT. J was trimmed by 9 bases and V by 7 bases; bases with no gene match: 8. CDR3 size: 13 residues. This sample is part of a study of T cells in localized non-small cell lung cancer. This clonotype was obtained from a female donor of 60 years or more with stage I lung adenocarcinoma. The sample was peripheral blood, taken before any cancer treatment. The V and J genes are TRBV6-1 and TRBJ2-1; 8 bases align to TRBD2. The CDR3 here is CASTDGLAGEQFF. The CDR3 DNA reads TGTGCCAGCACCGACGGACTAGCAGGTGAGCAGTTCTTC.